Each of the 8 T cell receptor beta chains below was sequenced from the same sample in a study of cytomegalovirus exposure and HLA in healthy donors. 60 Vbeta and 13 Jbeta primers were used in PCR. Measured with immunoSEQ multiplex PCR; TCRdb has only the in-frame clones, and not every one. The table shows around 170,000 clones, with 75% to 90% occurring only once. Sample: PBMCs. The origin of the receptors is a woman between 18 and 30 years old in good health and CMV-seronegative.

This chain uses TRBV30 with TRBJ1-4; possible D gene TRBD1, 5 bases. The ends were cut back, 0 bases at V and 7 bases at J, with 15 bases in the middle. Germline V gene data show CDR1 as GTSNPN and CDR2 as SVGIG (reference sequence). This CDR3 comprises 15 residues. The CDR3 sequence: CAWSVVMGRGEKLFF. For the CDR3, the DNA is TGTGCCTGGAGTGTAGTCATGGGGAGGGGTGAAAAACTGTTTTTT.

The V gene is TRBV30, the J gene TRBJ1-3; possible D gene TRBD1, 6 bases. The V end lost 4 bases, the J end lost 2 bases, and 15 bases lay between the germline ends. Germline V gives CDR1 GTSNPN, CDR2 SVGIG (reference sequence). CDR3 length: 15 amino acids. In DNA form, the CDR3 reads TGTGCCTGGATCCCTACAGGGTCCCCTGGAAACACCATATATTTT. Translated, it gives CAWIPTGSPGNTIYF.

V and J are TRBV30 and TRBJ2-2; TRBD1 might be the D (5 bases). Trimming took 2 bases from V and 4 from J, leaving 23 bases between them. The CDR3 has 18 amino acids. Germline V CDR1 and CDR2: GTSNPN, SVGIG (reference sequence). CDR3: CAWSKGRVSTSTTGELFF. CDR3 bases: TGTGCCTGGAGTAAGGGCAGGGTGTCTACCTCGACCACCGGGGAGCTGTTTTTT.

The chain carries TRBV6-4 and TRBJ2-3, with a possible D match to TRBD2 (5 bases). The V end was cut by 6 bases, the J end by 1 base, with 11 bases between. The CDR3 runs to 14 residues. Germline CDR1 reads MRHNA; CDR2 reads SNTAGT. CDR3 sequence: CASREGQGTDTQYF. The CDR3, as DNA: TGTGCCAGCAGAGAGGGTCAGGGCACAGATACGCAGTATTTT.

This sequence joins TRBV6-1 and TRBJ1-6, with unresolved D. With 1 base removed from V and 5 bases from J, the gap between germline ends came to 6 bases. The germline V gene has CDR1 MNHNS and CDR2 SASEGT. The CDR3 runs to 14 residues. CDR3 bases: TGTGCCAGCAGTGAAGGAACAGATAATTCACCCCTCCACTTT. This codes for CASSEGTDNSPLHF.

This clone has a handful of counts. This chain's CDR3 is CASRPGHTYGYTF. The CDR3, as DNA: TGTGCCAGCAGACCCGGACACACCTATGGCTACACCTTC. J is TRBJ1-2 and V is TRBV28, with a weak D call TRBD1 (5 bases). In germline, CDR1 is MDHEN, CDR2 SYDVKM. Trimming stripped 6 bases from V and 4 bases from J, with 12 bases between. The CDR3 runs 13 residues.

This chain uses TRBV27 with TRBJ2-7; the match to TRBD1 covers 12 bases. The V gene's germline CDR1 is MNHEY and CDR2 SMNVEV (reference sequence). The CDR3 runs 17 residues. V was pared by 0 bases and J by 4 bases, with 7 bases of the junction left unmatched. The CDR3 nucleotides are TGTGCCAGCAGTTTATCTTGGGGGACAGGGGGCGCGTACGAGCAGTACTTC. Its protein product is CASSLSWGTGGAYEQYF.

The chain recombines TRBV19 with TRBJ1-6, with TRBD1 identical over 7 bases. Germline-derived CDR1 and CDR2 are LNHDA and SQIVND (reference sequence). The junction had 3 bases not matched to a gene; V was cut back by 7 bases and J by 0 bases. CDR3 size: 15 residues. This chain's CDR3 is CASTRGSSYNSPLHF. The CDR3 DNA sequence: TGTGCCAGTACCAGGGGGAGCTCCTATAATTCACCCCTCCACTTT. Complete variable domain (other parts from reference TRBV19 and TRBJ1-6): DGGITQSPKYLFRKEGQNVTLSCEQNLNHDAMYWYRQDPGQGLRLIYYSQIVNDFQKGDIAEGYSVSREKKESFPLTVTSAQKNPTAFYLCASTRGSSYNSPLHFGNGTRLTVT.